One and the same sample provided the 28 T cell receptor beta chains below, sequenced in a study of CD8+ T cells in alopecia areata. It was cDNA, reverse transcribed from extracted RNA, that served as the sequencing template. Using immunoSEQ multiplex PCR, the repertoire was profiled, and TCRdb retains in-frame clones only, with some absent. The data show around 190,000 clones, around three fifths seen once. The specimen sequenced was CD8+ T cells sorted from blood. The receptors derive from a human donor in good health.

This sequence joins TRBV4-1 and TRBJ2-7, with 9 positions matching TRBD2. With V trimmed by 7 bases and J by 2 bases, 9 bases remained unmatched. The CDR3 runs to 15 residues. The germline gives CDR1 MGHRA, CDR2 YSYEKL. CDR3 nucleotides: TGCGCCAGCAAGATCACTAGCGGGTCCGCCTACGAGCAGTACTTC. Translating gives CASKITSGSAYEQYF.

There are a few counts of this clone. V usage is TRBV27 and J usage is TRBJ1-1, with a weak D call TRBD1 (6 bases). Per germline, CDR1 MNHEY and CDR2 SMNVEV (reference sequence). Trimming removed 8 bases from V and 4 bases from J, with 14 bases in between. The CDR3 contains 13 residues. The CDR3 bases are TGTGCCAGCTCTCCTGGGGGCGCCACTGAAGCTTTCTTT. Protein sequence: CASSPGGATEAFF.

This chain's CDR3 is CASSPDRNRETQYF. The CDR3 coding sequence is TGTGCCAGCAGCCCCGACCGAAATAGGGAGACCCAGTACTTC. This chain uses TRBV7-9 with TRBJ2-5; D is unclear. The CDR3 has 14 amino acids. Germline values: CDR1 SEHNR, CDR2 FQNEAQ (reference sequence). V dropped 5 bases and J dropped 5 bases, with 15 bases sitting between them. The full variable domain, its missing parts supplied by reference TRBV7-9 and TRBJ2-5, is DTGVSQNPRHKITKRGQNVTFRCDPISEHNRLYWYRQTLGQGPEFLTYFQNEAQLEKSRLLSDRFSAERPKGSFSTLEIQRTEQGDSAMYLCASSPDRNRETQYFGPGTRLLVL.

The chain carries TRBV7-9 and TRBJ1-2; D is unclear. The germline gives CDR1 SEHNR, CDR2 FQNEAQ (reference sequence). This CDR3 is built from 15 residues. Trimming cost V 1 base and J 2 bases, with 11 bases left between them. The CDR3 nucleotides are TGTGCCAGCAGCTTAGGGGTCGGTACCAACTATGGCTACACCTTC. This translates into CASSLGVGTNYGYTF.

In this sample, this clone turned up a few times. The V and J genes are TRBV29-1 and TRBJ2-7; no reliable D call. The CDR3 totals 13 residues. Trimming pared 4 bases from V and 0 bases from J, leaving 10 bases between. Germline assignment: CDR1 SQVTM and CDR2 ANQGSEA. CDR3 sequence: CSVGGGSSYEQYF. In DNA form, the CDR3 reads TGCAGCGTTGGCGGCGGATCCTCCTACGAGCAGTACTTC.

This clone was seen a handful of times. The chain links TRBV5-5 to TRBJ1-1; no definite D call. CDR3 length: 13 amino acids. Germline V gene sequence: CDR1 SGHKS, CDR2 YYEKEE (reference sequence). V lost 2 bases to trimming and J lost 0 bases, with 5 bases between them. The CDR3 bases are TGTGCCAGCAGCTTTGCCCTGAACACTGAAGCTTTCTTT. Translated, it gives CASSFALNTEAFF.

The V gene is TRBV25-1, the J gene TRBJ2-6; D unresolved. CDR1 and CDR2 from the germline V gene are MGHDK and SYGVNS. Trimming cost V 1 base and J 8 bases, with 9 bases left between them. The CDR3 spans 14 residues. The CDR3 here is CASSELEGTNVLTF. DNA of the CDR3: TGTGCCAGCAGTGAATTGGAAGGAACCAACGTCCTGACTTTC.

This sequence joins TRBV12-5 and TRBJ1-1; no firm D call. CDR1 and CDR2 from the germline V gene are LGHNT and FRNRAP. The CDR3 is 13 residues long. V lost 0 bases and J lost 3, with 5 bases in between. The CDR3 spells CASGLVWDTEAFF. As DNA, the CDR3 is TGTGCTAGTGGTTTGGTATGGGACACTGAAGCTTTCTTT.

The chain employs TRBV10-1 and TRBJ2-2; 9 nucleotides match TRBD1. This CDR3 is built from 13 residues. The germline V gene encodes CDR1 WNHNN and CDR2 SYGVQD (reference sequence). Germline trimming cut 8 bases from V and 3 bases from J; bases unmatched to any gene: 1. CDR3 in amino acids: CASRDRDTGELFF. The CDR3 DNA is TGCGCCAGCCGGGACAGGGACACCGGGGAGCTGTTTTTT.

V is TRBV9 and J is TRBJ2-1; 8 bases line up with TRBD2. Germline CDR1 and CDR2: SGDLS and YYNGEE. The CDR3 sequence is 13 residues long. The trim removed 3 bases at V and 10 bases at J, leaving 6 bases unmatched. This chain's CDR3 is CASSGPGLGEQFF. The DNA of the CDR3 is TGTGCCAGCAGCGGACCGGGACTAGGGGAGCAGTTCTTC.

This chain connects TRBV5-6 to TRBJ1-2; D is unclear. The CDR3 runs to 15 residues. The V gene lost 4 bases and the J gene lost 1 base, with 14 bases spanning the gap. Germline lookup yields CDR1 SGHDT and CDR2 YYEEEE. Here the CDR3 reads CASSLTTADNYGYTF. CDR3 coding DNA: TGTGCCAGCAGCCTCACCACGGCGGATAACTATGGCTACACCTTC.

This chain uses TRBV7-9 with TRBJ2-6; no firm D call. The CDR3 covers 14 residues. V gave up 6 bases and J gave up 3 bases, with 9 bases separating them. Per germline, CDR1 SEHNR and CDR2 FQNEAQ (reference sequence). The CDR3 spells CASSHNNGANVLTF. The CDR3 DNA reads as TGTGCCAGCAGTCATAATAATGGGGCCAACGTCCTGACTTTC.

The genes are TRBV21-1 and TRBJ2-1; TRBD2 reflects the table's D call only, with no check against the DNA. TRBV21-1 is listed as a pseudogene. The CDR3 has 16 residues. This chain's CDR3 is CASSNIEGLGGNEQFF. The DNA for the CDR3 is TGTGCCAGCAGCAATATCGAAGGACTAGGGGGCAATGAGCAGTTCTTC.

The chain carries TRBV30 and TRBJ1-1, with TRBD1 as a possible D gene (6 bases). Germline V gene sequence: CDR1 GTSNPN, CDR2 SVGIG (reference sequence). CDR3 length: 18 amino acids. The V end lost 2 bases, the J end lost 1 base, and 23 bases lay between the germline ends. CDR3 loop: CAWSFTGGGGHRNTEAFF. CDR3 coding DNA: TGTGCCTGGAGTTTTACTGGGGGAGGGGGTCATCGGAACACTGAAGCTTTCTTT.

This clone was seen a few times. The chain couples TRBV6-6 to TRBJ2-2; 11 nucleotides line up with TRBD1. J gave up 4 bases and V 4 bases, and 5 bases lay outside the gene matches. The V gene's germline CDR1 is MNHNY and CDR2 SVGAGI (reference sequence). The CDR3 consists of 16 residues. Written as DNA, the CDR3 is TGTGCCAGCAGTTCGGACAGGGGGCATTTCACCGGGGAGCTGTTTTTT. Translated, it gives CASSSDRGHFTGELFF.

CDR3 amino acids: CAWSPEGQGLQPQHF. The CDR3, as DNA: TGTGCCTGGAGTCCGGAGGGACAGGGGTTACAGCCCCAGCATTTT. The chain is built from TRBV30 and TRBJ1-5, with TRBD1 matching over 10 bases. This CDR3 has 15 amino acids. Germline loops: CDR1 GTSNPN, CDR2 SVGIG (reference sequence). With V trimmed by 2 bases and J by 7 bases, 8 bases remained unmatched.

The chain employs TRBV4-1 and TRBJ1-2, with TRBD1 matching 7 bases. The CDR3 has 16 amino acids. Germline lookup yields CDR1 MGHRA and CDR2 YSYEKL. Trimming removed 1 base from V and 4 bases from J; junction bases left unmatched: 9. The CDR3 is CASSQGDREALYGYTF. Written as DNA, the CDR3 is TGCGCCAGCAGCCAAGGCGACAGGGAGGCCCTCTATGGCTACACCTTC.

This clone was seen only a few times. The J gene is TRBJ1-2, the V gene TRBV5-4; D perhaps matches TRBD1 (5 bases). CDR1 is SGHNT, CDR2 YYREEE, per germline (reference sequence). Trimming left V 2 bases short and J 0 bases short, with 11 bases between. The CDR3 runs to 15 residues. The CDR3 protein is CASSLFSGANYGYTF. For the CDR3, the DNA is TGTGCCAGCAGCTTATTCTCGGGGGCTAACTATGGCTACACCTTC. Full variable domain (rest looked up from reference TRBV5-4 and TRBJ1-2): ETGVTQSPTHLIKTRGQQVTLRCSSQSGHNTVSWYQQALGQGPQFIFQYYREEENGRGNFPPRFSGLQFPNYSSELNVNALELDDSALYLCASSLFSGANYGYTFGSGTRLTVV.

This clone was counted between two and nine times. CDR3 nucleotide sequence: TGTGCCAGCAAAAAGATTGGGACAGGGAATAATTCACCCCTCCACTTT. Residues: CASKKIGTGNNSPLHF. The rearrangement joins TRBV5-6 to TRBJ1-6, with TRBD1 identical over 9 bases. Germline V gene data show CDR1 as SGHDT and CDR2 as YYEEEE. Germline trimming cut 6 bases from V and 5 bases from J; bases unmatched to any gene: 9. The CDR3 spans 16 residues. The variable domain in full, with the rest retrieved from reference TRBV5-6 and TRBJ1-6, is DAGVTQSPTHLIKTRGQQVTLRCSPKSGHDTVSWYQQALGQGPQFIFQYYEEEERQRGNFPDRFSGHQFPNYSSELNVNALLLGDSALYLCASKKIGTGNNSPLHFGNGTRLTVT.

The chain uses TRBV4-1 and TRBJ2-1, with a weak D call TRBD1 (5 bases). This CDR3 region has 14 residues. From germline, CDR1 is MGHRA and CDR2 YSYEKL. Trimming left V 0 bases short and J 4 bases short, with 7 bases between. The CDR3 region is CASSQEKGYNEQFF. For the CDR3, the DNA is TGCGCCAGCAGCCAAGAGAAGGGGTACAATGAGCAGTTCTTC.

The CDR3 coding sequence is TGCAGCGTTGAACGGACAGGGGCGAACACTGAAGCTTTCTTT. Protein sequence: CSVERTGANTEAFF. The chain employs TRBV29-1 and TRBJ1-1; 9 bases fit TRBD1. The CDR3 has 14 amino acids. In germline, CDR1 is SQVTM, CDR2 ANQGSEA. Losses at the gene ends were 2 bases for V and 1 base for J; bases not matched to a gene: 2.

The chain uses TRBV13 and TRBJ2-5, with a possible D match to TRBD2 (6 bases). The CDR3 runs to 12 residues. Per germline, CDR1 PRHDT and CDR2 FYEKMQ (reference sequence). V was trimmed by 5 bases and J by 7 bases, leaving 11 bases between them. In nucleotides, the CDR3 is TGTGCCAGCAGCCCGGGACTTGGGACCCAGTACTTC. As protein: CASSPGLGTQYF. Full variable domain (rest looked up from reference TRBV13 and TRBJ2-5): AAGVIQSPRHLIKEKRETATLKCYPIPRHDTVYWYQQGPGQDPQFLISFYEKMQSDKGSIPDRFSAQQFSDYHSELNMSSLELGDSALYFCASSPGLGTQYFGPGTRLLVL.

The gene calls are TRBV25-1 and TRBJ2-7; 8 bases agree with TRBD1. After removal of 7 bases from V and 2 bases from J, the junction contained 4 bases not matched to a gene. The V gene's germline CDR1 is MGHDK and CDR2 SYGVNS. The CDR3 covers 13 residues. In DNA, the CDR3 is TGTGCCAGCACCAACAGGGGGGCCTACGAGCAGTACTTC. It specifies CASTNRGAYEQYF.

CDR3 sequence: CASTVRAPYQETQYF. The DNA of the CDR3 is TGTGCCAGCACTGTGCGGGCACCGTACCAAGAGACCCAGTACTTC. V usage is TRBV27 and J usage is TRBJ2-5, with D possibly being TRBD2 (5 bases). The CDR3 extends over 15 amino acids. CDR1 and CDR2 from the germline V gene are MNHEY and SMNVEV (reference sequence). V dropped 7 bases and J dropped 0 bases, with 15 bases sitting between them.

This clone was counted once. This chain joins TRBV29-1 and TRBJ1-2, with a tentative D call TRBD1 (6 bases). V was pared by 7 bases and J by 7 bases, with 22 bases between. CDR1 SQVTM and CDR2 ANQGSEA come from the germline V gene. This CDR3 has 14 amino acids. The CDR3 DNA is TGCAGCGCGACTCCTCGGACAGAAGGAGGTGGCTACACCTTC. The encoded protein is CSATPRTEGGGYTF.

The CDR3 DNA sequence: TGCAGTGCTAATCGAGAGTATGGCTACACCTTC. This codes for CSANREYGYTF. V and J are TRBV20-1 and TRBJ1-2; D remains ambiguous. The CDR3 is 11 amino acids. Germline lookup yields CDR1 DFQATT and CDR2 SNEGSKA (reference sequence). The germline V and J ends were trimmed by 4 bases and 5 bases, with 8 bases remaining between them.

A few counts support this clone. J is TRBJ1-2 and V is TRBV25-1; possible D gene TRBD1, 5 bases. The CDR3 totals 15 residues. The germline CDR1 and CDR2 sequences are MGHDK and SYGVNS. Trimming shortened V by 3 bases and J by 4 bases, and 15 bases separated the two germline ends. The CDR3 here is CASSDDYGGGYGYTF. The CDR3 DNA reads as TGTGCCAGCAGTGACGACTACGGGGGGGGCTATGGCTACACCTTC.

The rearrangement links TRBV5-4 to TRBJ1-5, with D perhaps matching TRBD1 (5 bases). V was shortened by 2 bases and J by 1 base, with 7 bases between the two germline ends. CDR1 is SGHNT and CDR2 is YYREEE in the germline V gene (reference sequence). This CDR3 has 14 residues. CDR3 amino acids: CASSFWGSNQPQHF. In DNA form, the CDR3 reads TGTGCCAGCAGCTTTTGGGGGAGCAATCAGCCCCAGCATTTT.